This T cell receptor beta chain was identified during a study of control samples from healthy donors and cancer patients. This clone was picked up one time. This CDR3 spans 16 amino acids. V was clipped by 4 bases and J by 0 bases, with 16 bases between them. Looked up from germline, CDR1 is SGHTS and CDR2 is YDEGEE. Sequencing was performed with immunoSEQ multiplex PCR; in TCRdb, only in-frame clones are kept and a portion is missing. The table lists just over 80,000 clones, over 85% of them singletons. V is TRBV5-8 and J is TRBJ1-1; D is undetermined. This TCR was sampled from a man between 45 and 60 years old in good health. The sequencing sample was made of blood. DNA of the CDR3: TGTGCCAGCAGCGTGCCCCATGGGAGCGTGAACACTGAAGCTTTCTTT. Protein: CASSVPHGSVNTEAFF.